The 25 T cell receptor beta chains reported below all come from one sample, sequenced in a study of blood T cell repertoires in COVID-19. Sequencing used immunoSEQ multiplex PCR; TCRdb keeps in-frame clones, though not all of them. Here the sample spans about 270,000 clones, about 89% being singletons. Sequenced sample: peripheral blood. These receptors came from a man aged 40-49 years who had recovered from COVID-19.

The genes are TRBV7-2 and TRBJ2-5, with 8 nucleotides matching TRBD2. The CDR3 loop spans 13 amino acids. Germline CDR1 is SGHTA and CDR2 is FQGNSA. V lost 7 bases to trimming and J lost 1 base; unmatched junction nucleotides: 2. This CDR3 reads CASTRGGQETQYF. CDR3 DNA: TGTGCCAGCACCCGGGGGGGCCAAGAGACCCAGTACTTC.

The count of this clone is one. The chain uses TRBV9 and TRBJ2-3, with 14 nucleotides matching TRBD2. This CDR3 has 16 amino acids. Germline V gene data show CDR1 as SGDLS and CDR2 as YYNGEE. V lost 4 bases to trimming and J lost 4 bases; unmatched junction nucleotides: 5. CDR3 bases: TGTGCCAGCAGCACGACTAGCGGGGGGGTGGCAGATACGCAGTATTTT. Residues: CASSTTSGGVADTQYF.

The chain joins TRBV28 to TRBJ1-2; the match to TRBD1 covers 8 bases. The CDR3 is made up of 17 amino acids. Germline V gives CDR1 MDHEN, CDR2 SYDVKM. Trimming removed 2 bases from V and 5 bases from J; junction bases left unmatched: 13. In nucleotides, the CDR3 is TGTGCCAGCAGTTTACCACACATTGGACAGGGCTCTTATGGCTACACCTTC. It specifies CASSLPHIGQGSYGYTF.

J is TRBJ1-5 and V is TRBV4-1; D ambiguous. V lost 1 base and J lost 6, with 13 bases in between. The CDR3 consists of 15 residues. In germline, CDR1 is MGHRA, CDR2 YSYEKL. As DNA, the CDR3 is TGCGCCAGCAGCCAAGGGCTGGTCGCGGTTCAGCCCCAGCATTTT. It is translated as CASSQGLVAVQPQHF.

The gene calls are TRBV5-6 and TRBJ2-1, with D perhaps matching TRBD2 (5 bases). Trimming removed 5 bases at V and 5 bases at J, with 14 bases between. Germline V gene sequence: CDR1 SGHDT, CDR2 YYEEEE. The CDR3 totals 14 residues. Here the CDR3 reads CASSPLVFHNEQFF. Written as DNA, the CDR3 is TGTGCCAGCAGTCCACTAGTCTTTCACAATGAGCAGTTCTTC.

CDR3 sequence reads: CAISPGTRNYEQYF. CDR3 DNA: TGTGCCATCAGCCCCGGGACTAGGAACTACGAGCAGTACTTC. The chain employs TRBV10-3 and TRBJ2-7; TRBD2 aligns across 8 bases. The CDR3 runs 14 residues. Germline V gene sequence: CDR1 ENHRY, CDR2 SYGVKD. With 6 bases clipped from V and 3 bases from J, the junction kept 7 bases outside the gene matches.

V is TRBV19 and J is TRBJ2-7, with 11 nucleotides matching TRBD2. This CDR3 has 16 amino acids. V lost 6 bases, J lost 4 bases, and 11 bases stayed unmatched. Germline CDR1 and CDR2: LNHDA and SQIVND (reference sequence). Here the CDR3 reads CASSPFAGTSGYEQYF. CDR3 nucleotides: TGTGCCAGTAGCCCATTCGCCGGGACTAGCGGATACGAGCAGTACTTC.

The chain is built from TRBV18 and TRBJ2-1; 8 nucleotides match TRBD2. This CDR3 is 18 amino acids long. V was pared by 3 bases and J by 4 bases, with 14 bases of the junction left unmatched. The V gene's germline CDR1 is KGHSH and CDR2 LQKENI. The CDR3 DNA follows: TGTGCCAGCTCACCGTCTACTAGCGGAGACCTCTCTTACAATGAGCAGTTCTTC. Its protein is CASSPSTSGDLSYNEQFF.

This clone was recorded once. This chain links TRBV2 with TRBJ2-1, with TRBD2 matching 10 bases. V trimming: 5 bases; J trimming: 3 bases; junction bases outside the gene matches: 4. The V gene's germline CDR1 is SNHLY and CDR2 FYNNEI. CDR3 length: 15 amino acids. DNA for the CDR3: TGTGCCAGCAGTCAAACTAGCGGGAACTACAATGAGCAGTTCTTC. This translates into CASSQTSGNYNEQFF.

The chain is built from TRBV27 and TRBJ2-1, with 9 bases identical to TRBD2. The CDR3 is 17 amino acids. V was pared by 2 bases and J by 2 bases, with 7 bases of the junction left unmatched. The V gene's germline CDR1 is MNHEY and CDR2 SMNVEV (reference sequence). CDR3 nucleotide sequence: TGTGCCAGCAGTTTAATTCCGGGACTAGCTACCTACAATGAGCAGTTCTTC. This translates into CASSLIPGLATYNEQFF.

This clone has just one count. This chain links TRBV19 with TRBJ1-6; D is perhaps TRBD1 (6 bases). This CDR3 has 16 residues. Germline V gives CDR1 LNHDA, CDR2 SQIVND (reference sequence). V lost 3 bases and J 7 bases, leaving 16 bases between the germline ends. CDR3 DNA sequence: TGTGCCAGTAGTATGGGTGCTCCTAGGGGGAATTCACCCCTCCACTTT. Translating it yields CASSMGAPRGNSPLHF.

The chain employs TRBV7-9 and TRBJ2-3, with 8 bases lining up with TRBD1. Germline CDR1 and CDR2: SEHNR and FQNEAQ (reference sequence). This CDR3 contains 15 residues. V lost 5 bases, J lost 1 base, and 5 bases stayed unmatched. The CDR3 sequence is CASSTHRGGTDTQYF. CDR3 bases: TGTGCCAGCAGCACCCACAGGGGGGGCACAGATACGCAGTATTTT.

This chain joins TRBV29-1 and TRBJ2-7, with 9 bases identical to TRBD1. Trimming took 4 bases from V and 10 from J; bases not matched to a gene: 8. CDR1 and CDR2 from the germline V gene are SQVTM and ANQGSEA. This CDR3 region has 12 residues. The CDR3 DNA follows: TGCAGCGTTGGACCGACAGGGGGACGACAGTACTTC. Translating gives CSVGPTGGRQYF.

The count of this clone is one. The chain recombines TRBV27 with TRBJ2-1; a possible D gene is TRBD2 (6 bases). The CDR3 is 14 amino acids. Looked up from germline, CDR1 is MNHEY and CDR2 is SMNVEV (reference sequence). The V and J ends lost 7 bases and 6 bases respectively, with 16 bases between them. The CDR3 protein is CASNPGLRLNEQFF. The CDR3 DNA reads TGTGCCAGCAACCCGGGACTCCGACTCAATGAGCAGTTCTTC.

The table lists this clone with a few counts. This chain uses TRBV7-2 with TRBJ2-7; D perhaps matches TRBD2 (5 bases). Germline values: CDR1 SGHTA, CDR2 FQGNSA. CDR3 length: 13 amino acids. Between the trimmed V and J ends, which lost 4 bases and 4 bases, there was a span of 11 bases. The CDR3 DNA follows: TGTGCCAGCAGCTACGGGATATTGTACGAGCAGTACTTC. Translation gives CASSYGILYEQYF. The full variable domain, rest sourced from reference TRBV7-2 and TRBJ2-7, is GAGVSQSPSNKVTEKGKDVELRCDPISGHTALYWYRQSLGQGLEFLIYFQGNSAPDKSGLPSDRFSAERTGGSVSTLTIQRTQQEDSAVYLCASSYGILYEQYFGPGTRLTVT.

This clone was seen a handful of times. This chain connects TRBV5-1 to TRBJ2-2, with no clear D. This CDR3 contains 16 residues. CDR1 SGHRS and CDR2 YFSETQ come from the germline V gene. V dropped 3 bases and J dropped 7 bases, with 19 bases sitting between them. The CDR3 nucleotides are TGCGCCAGCAGCTCCTTGGGTGGTAGAACGGGCGGGGAGCTGTTTTTT. This sequence encodes CASSSLGGRTGGELFF.

J is TRBJ2-1 and V is TRBV4-2, with unresolved D. Germline loops: CDR1 LGHNA, CDR2 YNFKEQ. This CDR3 region has 12 residues. Between the trimmed V and J ends, which lost 1 base and 9 bases, there was a span of 7 bases. In nucleotides, the CDR3 is TGTGCCAGCAGCCAAGCGGGTTTTGAGCAGTTCTTC. It yields the protein CASSQAGFEQFF.

The J gene is TRBJ2-6, the V gene TRBV5-4, with 9 bases that match TRBD1. The V and J ends lost 9 bases and 4 bases, in that order; junction bases with no gene match: 11. Per the germline V gene, CDR1 is SGHNT and CDR2 is YYREEE (reference sequence). This CDR3 has 16 amino acids. DNA for the CDR3: TGTGCCACCCCCCGGGGACAGGGCTCCGGGGCCAACGTCCTGACTTTC. It specifies CATPRGQGSGANVLTF.

DNA for the CDR3: TGTGCCAGCAGCGTAGTGCCACTAGCGGGAGGGGCAGATACGCAGTATTTT. This translates into CASSVVPLAGGADTQYF. This chain uses TRBV9 with TRBJ2-3; TRBD2 aligns across 13 bases. V shed 0 bases, J shed 4 bases, and the junction held 5 bases outside the gene matches. The V gene's germline CDR1 is SGDLS and CDR2 YYNGEE. The CDR3 consists of 17 residues.

V gene TRBV18 combines with J gene TRBJ2-7; tentative D call: TRBD1 (6 bases). The V end lost 3 bases, the J end lost 7 bases, and 19 bases lay between the germline ends. The CDR3 is 15 amino acids. Looked up from germline, CDR1 is KGHSH and CDR2 is LQKENI. For the CDR3, the DNA is TGTGCCAGCTCACCTCTACAGGACCAGGGGCGGGAGCAGTACTTC. As protein: CASSPLQDQGREQYF.

The chain uses TRBV3-1 (or the pseudogene TRBV3-2) and TRBJ2-7, with 9 bases fitting TRBD2. J lost 6 bases, V lost 4 bases, and 13 bases had no gene match. CDR3 length equals 16 residues. Germline assignment: CDR1 LGHDT and CDR2 YNNKEL (reference sequence). The CDR3 nucleotides read TGTGCCAGCAGCCCGCCCCCCAGCGGGGGGCCGGGCGAGCAGTACTTC. It yields the protein CASSPPPSGGPGEQYF.

The CDR3 region is CASSPLAGGGDTQYF. CDR3 nucleotides: TGTGCCAGCAGCCCGCTAGCGGGAGGCGGAGATACGCAGTATTTT. The chain recombines TRBV7-7 with TRBJ2-3; 11 bases map to TRBD2. The CDR3 runs to 15 residues. Germline-derived CDR1 and CDR2 are SSHAT and FNYEAQ (reference sequence). V gave up 5 bases and J gave up 5 bases; unmatched junction bases: 6.

V gene TRBV7-9 combines with J gene TRBJ1-2; D ambiguous. Germline V gene lookup returns CDR1 SEHNR and CDR2 FQNEAQ (reference sequence). This CDR3 comprises 16 residues. V gave up 1 base and J gave up 4 bases, with 16 bases separating them. The CDR3 sequence is CASSLDSTEVSYGYTF. CDR3 bases: TGTGCCAGCAGCTTAGATTCTACGGAGGTTTCCTATGGCTACACCTTC.

This clone was seen a few times. The chain carries TRBV7-9 and TRBJ2-1; 7 bases agree with TRBD2. The V gene end was trimmed by 5 bases and the J gene end by 4 bases; junction bases not matched to a gene: 8. This CDR3 contains 15 residues. Germline V gene data show CDR1 as SEHNR and CDR2 as FQNEAQ (reference sequence). The DNA for the CDR3 is TGTGCCAGCAGCCCCGGACTAGTAATGTACAATGAGCAGTTCTTC. This codes for CASSPGLVMYNEQFF.

The rearrangement uses TRBV4-3 and TRBJ1-6, with D unresolved. The V and J ends lost 4 bases and 7 bases respectively, with 14 bases between them. The CDR3 runs to 15 residues. Germline loops: CDR1 LGHNA, CDR2 YSLEER. The CDR3 loop reads CASSPNGGNNSPLHF. CDR3 sequence (DNA): TGCGCCAGCAGCCCGAACGGCGGTAACAATTCACCCCTCCACTTT.